Described below is a single T cell receptor beta chain sequence and its context. The sample originates from a study of PD-1 blockade in classical Hodgkin lymphoma. Relapse was seen in all patients after autologous stem cell transplantation, and brentuximab vedotin exposure was variable. Repertoires were generated with immunoSEQ multiplex PCR, while TCRdb's copy carries only in-frame clones and drops some. Here the sample spans about 46,000 clones, around 81% being singletons. The CDR3 has 15 amino acids. Looked up from germline, CDR1 is MNHEY and CDR2 is SVGAGI. V was trimmed by 6 bases and J by 4 bases, leaving 15 bases between them.

The chain couples TRBV6-5 to TRBJ1-4; TRBD1 is a possible D gene (6 bases). The specimen was peripheral blood mononuclear cells (PBMCs), collected before the second cycle of nivolumab. The TCR sequence derives from a human donor with classical Hodgkin lymphoma. The CDR3 bases are TGTGCCAGCAGGTCGCAGGGGTTGGGTAATGAAAAACTGTTTTTT. Translated, it gives CASRSQGLGNEKLFF.